A single sample gave rise to the 16 T cell receptor beta chains below, sequenced in a study of cytomegalovirus exposure and HLA in healthy donors. Vbeta (60) and Jbeta (13) primers were used in the PCR. Clones were sequenced by immunoSEQ multiplex PCR, and TCRdb holds only the in-frame ones, with some missing. This sample has almost 200,000 clones; 75% to 85% occur once, and the top ten carry approximately 0.39%. What was sequenced was PBMCs. Every receptor here comes from a male donor in good health and CMV-seropositive.

V and J are TRBV9 and TRBJ2-2; possible D gene TRBD1, 7 bases. CDR1 SGDLS and CDR2 YYNGEE come from the germline V gene. This CDR3 has 15 amino acids. V shed 2 bases and J shed 6 bases, with 14 bases lying between them. The chain's CDR3 is CASSVSGGKSGELFF. The CDR3 DNA reads as TGTGCCAGCAGCGTTTCAGGGGGGAAGTCCGGGGAGCTGTTTTTT.

The rearrangement joins TRBV6-1 to TRBJ2-5; D may be TRBD1 (5 bases). V was clipped by 6 bases and J by 7 bases, with 18 bases between them. This CDR3 region has 14 residues. Germline loops: CDR1 MNHNS, CDR2 SASEGT. The CDR3 is CASSRPSSQGTQYF. CDR3 coding DNA: TGTGCCAGCAGCCGTCCATCTAGTCAGGGGACCCAGTACTTC.

The genes are TRBV7-2 and TRBJ2-3, with D possibly TRBD2 on 5 matching bases. The germline V gene has CDR1 SGHTA and CDR2 FQGNSA. This CDR3 comprises 12 residues. V shed 5 bases and J shed 7 bases, with 10 bases lying between them. The CDR3 nucleotides read TGTGCCAGCAGCGGAGGACCCAATACGCAGTATTTT. Translated, it gives CASSGGPNTQYF.

In this sample, this clone turned up a few times. This chain links TRBV7-9 with TRBJ2-3, with D maybe TRBD2 (6 bases). The germline V gene has CDR1 SEHNR and CDR2 FQNEAQ (reference sequence). Trimming took off 1 base at V and 2 bases at J, with 16 bases between the two ends. The CDR3 totals 17 residues. The CDR3 DNA follows: TGTGCCAGCAGCTTAGGCTTCGGGACTCCTAACACAGATACGCAGTATTTT. It yields the protein CASSLGFGTPNTDTQYF.

The chain combines TRBV6-4 with TRBJ1-5; D not resolved. Germline CDR1 is MRHNA and CDR2 is SNTAGT. Trimming removed 4 bases from V and 4 bases from J, with 11 bases in between. The CDR3 sequence is 14 residues long. CDR3 amino acids: CASSAVHSNQPQHF. CDR3 sequence (DNA): TGTGCCAGCAGTGCCGTTCACAGTAATCAGCCCCAGCATTTT.

V is TRBV7-2 and J is TRBJ2-3, with no clear D. V was cut by 5 bases and J by 2 bases, with 14 bases left in between. The CDR3 runs 15 residues. Germline CDR1 reads SGHTA; CDR2 reads FQGNSA. In DNA, the CDR3 is TGTGCCAGCAGCCAGACCGGGTTTCCCACAGATACGCAGTATTTT. Its protein product is CASSQTGFPTDTQYF.

The chain employs TRBV15 and TRBJ2-1, with D possibly matching TRBD2 (5 bases). This CDR3 region has 14 residues. The V end lost 0 bases, the J end lost 5 bases, and 8 bases lay between the germline ends. Germline V lookup: CDR1 LNHNV, CDR2 YYDKDF (reference sequence). The CDR3 nucleotides read TGTGCCACCAGCAGAGATTCTAGCCACAATGAGCAGTTCTTC. Protein: CATSRDSSHNEQFF.

The chain carries TRBV7-2 and TRBJ2-2, with TRBD1 matching 7 bases. Germline V CDR1 and CDR2: SGHTA, FQGNSA. The length of the CDR3 is 18 residues. The V and J ends lost 0 bases and 4 bases, in that order; junction bases with no gene match: 11. The CDR3 reads CASSLAVPGGGGTGELFF. CDR3 DNA sequence: TGTGCCAGCAGCTTAGCGGTCCCAGGGGGTGGTGGCACCGGGGAGCTGTTTTTT.

The chain has TRBV25-1 and TRBJ1-1; no definite D call. Trimming removed 2 bases from V and 3 bases from J, with 10 bases in between. There are 14 residues in the CDR3. Germline loops: CDR1 MGHDK, CDR2 SYGVNS. The CDR3 nucleotides read TGTGCCAGCAGTGAAGGAGGGCTAGACACTGAAGCTTTCTTT. This sequence encodes CASSEGGLDTEAFF.

The chain uses TRBV27 and TRBJ1-6; 11 positions agree with TRBD1. Germline CDR1 reads MNHEY; CDR2 reads SMNVEV (reference sequence). Trimming cost V 5 bases and J 10 bases; bases outside gene matches: 7. The CDR3 loop spans 15 amino acids. CDR3 amino acids: CASSTGTGGRSPLHF. The CDR3 nucleotides are TGTGCCAGCAGTACCGGGACAGGGGGACGCTCACCCCTCCACTTT.

V and J are TRBV4-1 and TRBJ1-1, with 7 bases lining up with TRBD1. The germline V gene has CDR1 MGHRA and CDR2 YSYEKL. CDR3 length equals 15 residues. The V and J ends lost 6 bases and 4 bases, in that order; junction bases with no gene match: 11. CDR3 coding DNA: TGCGCCAGCAGACACCCCACACAGGGGTCCACTGAAGCTTTCTTT. It yields the protein CASRHPTQGSTEAFF.

The genes are TRBV28 and TRBJ2-7, with TRBD1 identical over 9 bases. The germline V gene encodes CDR1 MDHEN and CDR2 SYDVKM. The V segment lost 6 bases and the J segment 0 bases; nucleotides outside the gene matches: 15. The CDR3 length is 18 residues. DNA of the CDR3: TGTGCCAGCAGGACCTGGGGGACAGGGCTTCCCAGCTCCTACGAGCAGTACTTC. Translation gives CASRTWGTGLPSSYEQYF. Variable domain in full (rest from reference TRBV28 and TRBJ2-7): DVKVTQSSRYLVKRTGEKVFLECVQDMDHENMFWYRQDPGLGLRLIYFSYDVKMKEKGDIPEGYSVSREKKERFSLILESASTNQTSMYLCASRTWGTGLPSSYEQYFGPGTRLTVT.

This chain uses TRBV10-3 with TRBJ2-7, with D possibly matching TRBD1 (6 bases). V lost 6 bases to trimming and J lost 2 bases, with 14 bases between them. The CDR3 has 14 residues. Germline CDR1 and CDR2: ENHRY and SYGVKD. As DNA, the CDR3 is TGTGCCATCAGCCCAATAACAGGGACCTACGAGCAGTACTTC. This gives the protein CAISPITGTYEQYF.

This sequence joins TRBV18 and TRBJ1-5, with D perhaps TRBD1 (5 bases). Germline CDR1 KGHSH, CDR2 LQKENI. CDR3 length equals 14 residues. The ends were cut back, 4 bases at V and 0 bases at J, with 7 bases in the middle. Written as DNA, the CDR3 is TGTGCCAGCTCACAGGGGTATAGCAATCAGCCCCAGCATTTT. Translated, it gives CASSQGYSNQPQHF.

With respect to this clone: A read error may produce the germline difference seen at one junction end. The V gene is TRBV7-7, the J gene TRBJ2-7; a weak D match, TRBD2 (5 bases). CDR1 and CDR2 (germline): SSHAT, FNYEAQ (reference sequence). This CDR3 spans 13 amino acids. CDR3: CASSPQLGDEQYF. The CDR3 DNA follows: TGTGCTAGCAGCCCTCAACTAGGCGACGAGCAGTACTTC.

CDR3 protein: CASSLSAGGNQPQHF. CDR3 DNA sequence: TGTGCCAGCAGCTTGTCGGCAGGGGGCAATCAGCCCCAGCATTTT. This chain connects TRBV5-6 to TRBJ1-5, with a possible D match to TRBD1 (6 bases). The CDR3 has 15 residues. The V gene's germline CDR1 is SGHDT and CDR2 YYEEEE. Trimming took 1 base from V and 2 from J, leaving 10 bases between them.